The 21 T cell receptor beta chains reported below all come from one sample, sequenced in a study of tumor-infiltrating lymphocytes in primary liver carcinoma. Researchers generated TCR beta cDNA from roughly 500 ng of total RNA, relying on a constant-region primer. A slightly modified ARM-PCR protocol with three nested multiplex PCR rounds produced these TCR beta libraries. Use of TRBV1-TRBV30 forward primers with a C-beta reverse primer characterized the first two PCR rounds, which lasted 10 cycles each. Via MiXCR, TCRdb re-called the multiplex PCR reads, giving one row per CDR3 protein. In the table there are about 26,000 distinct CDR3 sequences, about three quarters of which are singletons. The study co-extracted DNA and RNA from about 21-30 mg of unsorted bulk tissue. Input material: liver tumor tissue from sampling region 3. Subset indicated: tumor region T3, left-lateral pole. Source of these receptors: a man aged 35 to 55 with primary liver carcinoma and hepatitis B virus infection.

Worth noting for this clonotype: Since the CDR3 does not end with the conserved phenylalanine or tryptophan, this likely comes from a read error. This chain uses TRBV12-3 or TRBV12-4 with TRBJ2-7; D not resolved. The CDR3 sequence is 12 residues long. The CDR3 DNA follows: TGTGCCAGCAGTTTACTCTCATACGAACAGTACATC. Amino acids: CASSLLSYEQYI.

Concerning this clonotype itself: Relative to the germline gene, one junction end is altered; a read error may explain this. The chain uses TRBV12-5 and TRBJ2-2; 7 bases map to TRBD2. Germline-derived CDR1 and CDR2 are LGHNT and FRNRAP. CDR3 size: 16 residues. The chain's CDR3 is CASGMERGSGTGKLFF. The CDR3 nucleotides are TGTGCTAGTGGTATGGAGCGGGGATCAGGCACCGGGAAGCTGTTTTTT.

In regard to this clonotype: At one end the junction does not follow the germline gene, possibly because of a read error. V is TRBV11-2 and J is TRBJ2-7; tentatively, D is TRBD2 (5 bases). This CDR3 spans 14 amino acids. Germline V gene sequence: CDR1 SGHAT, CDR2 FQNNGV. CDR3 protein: CASILDLGGWEQYF. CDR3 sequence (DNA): TGTGCCAGCATCTTAGATCTTGGTGGGTGGGAGCAGTATTTC.

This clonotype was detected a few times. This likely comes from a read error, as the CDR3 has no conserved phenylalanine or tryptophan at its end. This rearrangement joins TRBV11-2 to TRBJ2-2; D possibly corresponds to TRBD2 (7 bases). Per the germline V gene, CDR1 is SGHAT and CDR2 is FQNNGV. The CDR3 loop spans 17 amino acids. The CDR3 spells CATSLALGGANIGELFS. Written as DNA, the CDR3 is TGTGCCACCAGCTTAGCATTAGGGGGGGCGAACATCGGGGAGCTGTTTTCT.

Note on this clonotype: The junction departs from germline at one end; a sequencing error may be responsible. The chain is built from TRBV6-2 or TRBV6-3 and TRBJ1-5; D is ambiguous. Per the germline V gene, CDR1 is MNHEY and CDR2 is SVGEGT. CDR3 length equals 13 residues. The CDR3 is CASSSPLDQSQHF. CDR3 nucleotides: TGTGCCAGTAGTTCTCCCTTAGATCAGTCCCAGCATTTT.

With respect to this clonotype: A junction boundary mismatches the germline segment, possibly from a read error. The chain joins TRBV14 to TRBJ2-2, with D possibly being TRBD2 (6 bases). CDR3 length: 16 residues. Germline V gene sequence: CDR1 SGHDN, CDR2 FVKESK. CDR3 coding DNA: TGTGCCAGCTGCCACAGATGGACGGGACTCACCGGGGAGCTGTTTTTT. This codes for CASCHRWTGLTGELFF.

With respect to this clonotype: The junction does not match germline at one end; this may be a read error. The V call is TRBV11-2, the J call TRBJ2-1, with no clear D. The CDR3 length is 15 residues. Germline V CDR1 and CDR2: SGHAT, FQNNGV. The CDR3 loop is CASSLAAGVVHEQFF. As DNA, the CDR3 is TGCGCCAGTAGCTTAGCCGCAGGAGTTGTCCATGAGCAGTTCTTC.

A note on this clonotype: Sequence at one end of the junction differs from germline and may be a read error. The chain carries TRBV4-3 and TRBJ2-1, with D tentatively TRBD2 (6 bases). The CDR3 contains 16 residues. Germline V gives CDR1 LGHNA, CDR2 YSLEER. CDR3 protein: CASSQDAGNSYNEQFF. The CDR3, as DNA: TGCGCCAGCAGTCAAGATGCGGGAAACTCCTACAATGAGCAGTTCTTC.

The CDR3 spells CAYFPGGNEQFF. The CDR3 DNA reads as TGTGCCTACTTCCCTGGAGGCAATGAGCAGTTCTTC. The V call is TRBV30, the J call TRBJ2-1, with D possibly TRBD2 on 5 matching bases. This CDR3 has 12 residues. Trimming removed 7 bases from V and 6 bases from J, with 13 bases in between. Germline V gene lookup returns CDR1 GTSNPN and CDR2 SVGIG (reference sequence).

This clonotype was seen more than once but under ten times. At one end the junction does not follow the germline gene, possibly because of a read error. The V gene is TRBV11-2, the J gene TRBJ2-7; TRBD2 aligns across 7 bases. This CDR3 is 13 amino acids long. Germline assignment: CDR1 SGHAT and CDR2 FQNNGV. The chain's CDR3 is CDSSREGLYGQYF. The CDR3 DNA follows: TGTGACAGCAGTAGGGAGGGCCTTTACGGGCAGTACTTC.

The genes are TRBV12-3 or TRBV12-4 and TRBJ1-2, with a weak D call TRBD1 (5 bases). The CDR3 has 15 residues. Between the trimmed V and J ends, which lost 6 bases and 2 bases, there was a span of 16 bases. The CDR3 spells CASSLRQGVNYGYTF. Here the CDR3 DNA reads TGTGCCAGCAGCCTCAGACAAGGGGTAAACTATGGCTACACCTTC.

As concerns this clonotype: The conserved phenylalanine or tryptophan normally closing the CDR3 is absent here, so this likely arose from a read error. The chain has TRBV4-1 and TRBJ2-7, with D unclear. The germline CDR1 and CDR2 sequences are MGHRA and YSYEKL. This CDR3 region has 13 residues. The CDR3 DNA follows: TGCGCAAGCAGCCAAGTCCCGCCCTACGAGCAGTACATC. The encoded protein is CASSQVPPYEQYI.

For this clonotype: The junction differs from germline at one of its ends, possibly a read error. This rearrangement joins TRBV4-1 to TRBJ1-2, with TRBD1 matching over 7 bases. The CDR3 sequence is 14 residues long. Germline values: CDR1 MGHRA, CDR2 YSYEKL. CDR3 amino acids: CASRQGGRNYGYAF. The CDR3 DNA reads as TGCGCCAGCAGGCAAGGGGGCAGGAACTATGGCTACGCCTTC.

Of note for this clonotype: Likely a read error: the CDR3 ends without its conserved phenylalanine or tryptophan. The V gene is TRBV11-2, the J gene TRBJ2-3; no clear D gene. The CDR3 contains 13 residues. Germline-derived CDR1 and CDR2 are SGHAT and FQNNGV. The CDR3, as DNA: TGTGCCAGCAGCTACAGAATGGCAGATATGCAGTATTAT. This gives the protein CASSYRMADMQYY.

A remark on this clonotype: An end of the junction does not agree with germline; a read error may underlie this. The CDR3 DNA reads as TGTGTCAGCTGCTTACTAGCGGGAGAGCCAAGCTCCTACAATGAGCAGTTCTTC. Protein sequence: CVSCLLAGEPSSYNEQFF. The V call is TRBV7-8, the J call TRBJ2-1; 11 nucleotides line up with TRBD2. The CDR3 loop spans 18 amino acids. Germline V CDR1 and CDR2: SGHVS, FQNEAQ. Drawing the rest from reference TRBV7-8 and TRBJ2-1, the complete variable domain is GAGVSQSPRYKVAKRGQDVALRCDPISGHVSLFWYQQALGQGPEFLTYFQNEAQLDKSGLPSDRFFAERPEGSVSTLKIQRTQQEDSAVYLCVSCLLAGEPSSYNEQFFGPGTRLTVL.

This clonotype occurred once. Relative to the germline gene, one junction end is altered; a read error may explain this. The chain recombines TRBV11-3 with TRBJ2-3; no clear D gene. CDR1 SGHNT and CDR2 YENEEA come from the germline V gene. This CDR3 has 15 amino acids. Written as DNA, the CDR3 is TGTGCCGGCAGCTTAGAGTCCGGGTGCACAGATATGCAGTATTTT. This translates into CAGSLESGCTDMQYF.

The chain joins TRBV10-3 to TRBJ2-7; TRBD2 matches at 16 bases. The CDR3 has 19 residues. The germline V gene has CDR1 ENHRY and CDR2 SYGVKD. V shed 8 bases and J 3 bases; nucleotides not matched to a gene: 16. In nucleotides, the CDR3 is TGTGCCATCGCCAAACGATCGGGACTAGCGGGAGGGTGCTTCTACGAGCAGTACTTC. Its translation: CAIAKRSGLAGGCFYEQYF.

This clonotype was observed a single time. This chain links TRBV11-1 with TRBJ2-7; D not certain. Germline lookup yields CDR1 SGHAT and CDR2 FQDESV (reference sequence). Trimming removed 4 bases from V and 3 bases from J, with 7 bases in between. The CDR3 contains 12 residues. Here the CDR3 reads CASSSGSYEQYF. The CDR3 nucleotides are TGTGCCAGCAGCTCCGGCAGCTACGAGCAGTACTTC.

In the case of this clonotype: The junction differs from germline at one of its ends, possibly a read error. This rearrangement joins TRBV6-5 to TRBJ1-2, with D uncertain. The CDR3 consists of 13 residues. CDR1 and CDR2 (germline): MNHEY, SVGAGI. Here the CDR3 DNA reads TGTGCCAGCACCATCCACAGCAACTATGGCTACACTTTC. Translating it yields CASTIHSNYGYTF.

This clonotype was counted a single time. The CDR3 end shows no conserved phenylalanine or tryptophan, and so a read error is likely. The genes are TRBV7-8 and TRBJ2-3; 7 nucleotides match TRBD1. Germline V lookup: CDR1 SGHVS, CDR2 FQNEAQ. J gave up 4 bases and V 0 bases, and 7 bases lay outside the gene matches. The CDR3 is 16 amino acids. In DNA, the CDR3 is TGTGCCAGCAGCTTAGCAAACAGGGGCACGGCAGATACGCAGTATTTG. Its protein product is CASSLANRGTADTQYL.

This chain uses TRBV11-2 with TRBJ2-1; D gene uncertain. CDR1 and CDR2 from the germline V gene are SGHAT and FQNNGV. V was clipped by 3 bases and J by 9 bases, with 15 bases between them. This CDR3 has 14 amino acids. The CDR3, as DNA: TGTGCCAGCAGCTTGTATCGGCTAGTTACTGAGCAGTTCTTC. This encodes CASSLYRLVTEQFF.